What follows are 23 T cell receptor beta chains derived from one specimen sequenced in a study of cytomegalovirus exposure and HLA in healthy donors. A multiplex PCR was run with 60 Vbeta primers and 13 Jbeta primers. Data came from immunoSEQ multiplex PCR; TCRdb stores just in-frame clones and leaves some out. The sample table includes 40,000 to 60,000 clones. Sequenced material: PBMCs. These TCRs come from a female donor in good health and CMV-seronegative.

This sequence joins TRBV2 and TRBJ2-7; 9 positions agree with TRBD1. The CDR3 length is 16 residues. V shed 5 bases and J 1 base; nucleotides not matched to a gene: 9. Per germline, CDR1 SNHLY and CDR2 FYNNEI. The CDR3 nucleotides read TGTGCCAGCAGTAATATAGGGACAGGGTATTCCTACGAGCAGTACTTC. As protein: CASSNIGTGYSYEQYF.

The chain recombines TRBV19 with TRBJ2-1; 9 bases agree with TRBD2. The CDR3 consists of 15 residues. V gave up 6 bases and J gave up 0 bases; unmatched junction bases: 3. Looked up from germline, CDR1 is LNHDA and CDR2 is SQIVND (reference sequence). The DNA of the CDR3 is TGTGCCAGTAGGATTAGCGGGGGCTCCTACAATGAGCAGTTCTTC. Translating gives CASRISGGSYNEQFF.

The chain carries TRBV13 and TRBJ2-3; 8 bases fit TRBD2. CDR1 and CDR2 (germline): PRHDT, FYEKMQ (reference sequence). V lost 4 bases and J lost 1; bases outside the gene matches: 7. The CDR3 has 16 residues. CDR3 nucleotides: TGTGCCAGCAGCTGGGACGGGGGGGCCGGCACAGATACGCAGTATTTT. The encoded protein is CASSWDGGAGTDTQYF.

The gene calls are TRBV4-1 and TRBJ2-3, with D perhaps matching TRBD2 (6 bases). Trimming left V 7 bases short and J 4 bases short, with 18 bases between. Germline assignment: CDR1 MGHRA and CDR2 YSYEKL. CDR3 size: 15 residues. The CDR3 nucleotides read TGCGCCAGCACCCGTTGGGCTAGCGATCCAGATACGCAGTATTTT. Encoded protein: CASTRWASDPDTQYF.

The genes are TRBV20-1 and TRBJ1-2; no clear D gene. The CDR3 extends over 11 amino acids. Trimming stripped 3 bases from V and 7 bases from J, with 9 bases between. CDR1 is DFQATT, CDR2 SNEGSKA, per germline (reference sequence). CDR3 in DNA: TGCAGTGCTAGTTTGGGCACTGGCTACACCTTC. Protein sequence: CSASLGTGYTF.

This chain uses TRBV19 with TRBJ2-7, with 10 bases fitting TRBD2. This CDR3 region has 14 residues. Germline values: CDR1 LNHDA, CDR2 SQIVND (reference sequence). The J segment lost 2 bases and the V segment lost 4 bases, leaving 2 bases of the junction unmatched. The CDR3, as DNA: TGTGCCAGTAGTAGGAGCGGGGGGGCCTACGAGCAGTACTTC. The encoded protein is CASSRSGGAYEQYF.

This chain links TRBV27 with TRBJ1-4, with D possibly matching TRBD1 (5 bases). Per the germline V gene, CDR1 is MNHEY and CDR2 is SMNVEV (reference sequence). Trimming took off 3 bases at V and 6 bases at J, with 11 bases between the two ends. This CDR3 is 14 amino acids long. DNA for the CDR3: TGTGCCAGCAGTTTTGGGCAGGGCTATGAAAAACTGTTTTTT. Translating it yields CASSFGQGYEKLFF.

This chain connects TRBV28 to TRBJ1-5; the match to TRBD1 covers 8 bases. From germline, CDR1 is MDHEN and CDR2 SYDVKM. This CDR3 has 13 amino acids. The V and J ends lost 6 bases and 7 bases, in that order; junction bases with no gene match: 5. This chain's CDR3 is CASRATGEQPQHF. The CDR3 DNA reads TGTGCCAGCAGAGCGACAGGGGAACAGCCCCAGCATTTT.

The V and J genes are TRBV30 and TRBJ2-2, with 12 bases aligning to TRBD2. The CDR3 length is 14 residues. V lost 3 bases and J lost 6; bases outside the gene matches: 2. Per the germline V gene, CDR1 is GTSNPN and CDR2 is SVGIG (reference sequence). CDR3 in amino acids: CAWRLAGGSGELFF. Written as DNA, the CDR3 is TGTGCCTGGAGACTAGCGGGAGGTTCCGGGGAGCTGTTTTTT.

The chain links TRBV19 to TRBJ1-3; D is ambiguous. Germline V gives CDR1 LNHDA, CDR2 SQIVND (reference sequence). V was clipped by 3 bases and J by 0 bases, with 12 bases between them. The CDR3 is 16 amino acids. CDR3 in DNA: TGTGCCAGTAGTATTAGAACGGGAAGCTCTGGAAACACCATATATTTT. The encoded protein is CASSIRTGSSGNTIYF.

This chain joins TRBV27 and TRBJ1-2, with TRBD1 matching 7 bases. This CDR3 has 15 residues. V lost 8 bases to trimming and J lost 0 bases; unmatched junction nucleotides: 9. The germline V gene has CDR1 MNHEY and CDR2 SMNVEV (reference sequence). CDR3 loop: CASYSLGGANYGYTF. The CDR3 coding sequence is TGTGCCAGCTACTCCTTAGGGGGCGCTAACTATGGCTACACCTTC.

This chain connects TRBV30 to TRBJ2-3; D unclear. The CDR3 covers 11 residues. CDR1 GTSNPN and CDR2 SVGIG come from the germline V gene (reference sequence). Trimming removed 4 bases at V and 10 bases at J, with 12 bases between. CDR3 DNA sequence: TGTGCCTGGACAGCTCCCGAGGCGCAGTATTTT. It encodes CAWTAPEAQYF.

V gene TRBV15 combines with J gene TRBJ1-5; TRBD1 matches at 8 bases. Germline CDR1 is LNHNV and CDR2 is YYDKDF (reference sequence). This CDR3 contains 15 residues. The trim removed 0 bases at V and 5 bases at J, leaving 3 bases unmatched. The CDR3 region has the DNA TGTGCCACCAGCAGAGATCACAGGGGGGATCAGCCCCAGCATTTT. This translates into CATSRDHRGDQPQHF.

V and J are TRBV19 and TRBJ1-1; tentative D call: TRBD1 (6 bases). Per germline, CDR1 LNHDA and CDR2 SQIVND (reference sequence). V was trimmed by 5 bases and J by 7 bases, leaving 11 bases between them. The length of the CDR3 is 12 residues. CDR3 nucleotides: TGTGCCAGTAGTCCAGGGGCGGGTGAAGCTTTCTTT. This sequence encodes CASSPGAGEAFF.

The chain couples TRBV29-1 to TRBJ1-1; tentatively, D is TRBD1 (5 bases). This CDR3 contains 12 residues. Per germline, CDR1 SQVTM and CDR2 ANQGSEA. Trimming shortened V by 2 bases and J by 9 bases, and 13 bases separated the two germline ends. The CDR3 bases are TGCAGCGTTGAACGGGGGGATGATAAAGCTTTCTTT. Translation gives CSVERGDDKAFF.

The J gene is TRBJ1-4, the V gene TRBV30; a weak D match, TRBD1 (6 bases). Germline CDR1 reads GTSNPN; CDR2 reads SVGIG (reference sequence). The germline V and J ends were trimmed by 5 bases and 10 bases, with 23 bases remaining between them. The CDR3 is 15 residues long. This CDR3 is CAWVPPTGQRGKLFF. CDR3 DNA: TGTGCCTGGGTGCCACCGACAGGCCAGCGGGGAAAACTGTTTTTT.

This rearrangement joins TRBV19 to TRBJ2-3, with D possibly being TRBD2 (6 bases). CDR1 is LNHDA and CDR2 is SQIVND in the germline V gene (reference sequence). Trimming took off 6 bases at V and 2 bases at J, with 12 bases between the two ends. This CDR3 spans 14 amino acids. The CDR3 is CASSPGGPTDTQYF. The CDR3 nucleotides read TGTGCCAGTAGCCCCGGGGGACCCACAGATACGCAGTATTTT. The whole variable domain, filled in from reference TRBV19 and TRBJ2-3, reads DGGITQSPKYLFRKEGQNVTLSCEQNLNHDAMYWYRQDPGQGLRLIYYSQIVNDFQKGDIAEGYSVSREKKESFPLTVTSAQKNPTAFYLCASSPGGPTDTQYFGPGTRLTVL.

CDR3 protein: CASSRTSGGSEQYF. DNA of the CDR3: TGCGCCAGCAGCAGAACTAGCGGGGGCAGCGAGCAGTACTTC. This sequence joins TRBV5-1 and TRBJ2-7; 11 positions match TRBD2. Trimming removed 4 bases from V and 6 bases from J; junction bases left unmatched: 6. Germline CDR1 and CDR2: SGHRS and YFSETQ. CDR3 length: 14 amino acids.

In nucleotides, the CDR3 is TGTGCCAGCAGCTTAGATACTAGCTCCTACGAGCAGTACTTC. It codes for CASSLDTSSYEQYF. The rearrangement uses TRBV11-3 and TRBJ2-7; D perhaps matches TRBD2 (5 bases). The CDR3 runs to 14 residues. The V end lost 0 bases, the J end lost 0 bases, and 6 bases lay between the germline ends. CDR1 and CDR2 (germline): SGHNT, YENEEA. Based on the CDR3 plus reference TRBV11-3 and TRBJ2-7, the full variable domain is EAGVVQSPRYKIIEKKQPVAFWCNPISGHNTLYWYLQNLGQGPELLIRYENEEAVDDSQLPKDRFSAERLKGVDSTLKIQPAELGDSAVYLCASSLDTSSYEQYFGPGTRLTVT.

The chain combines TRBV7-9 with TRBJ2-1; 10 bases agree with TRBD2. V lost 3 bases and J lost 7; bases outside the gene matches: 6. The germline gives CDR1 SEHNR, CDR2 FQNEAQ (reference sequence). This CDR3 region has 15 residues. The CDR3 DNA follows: TGTGCCAGCAGCTTGGACCCAGCGGGGGGGAATGAGCAGTTCTTC. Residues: CASSLDPAGGNEQFF.

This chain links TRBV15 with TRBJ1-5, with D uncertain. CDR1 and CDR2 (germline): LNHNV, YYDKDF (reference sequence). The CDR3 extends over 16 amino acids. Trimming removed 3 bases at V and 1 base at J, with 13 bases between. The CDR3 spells CATSSGRRASNQPQHF. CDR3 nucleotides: TGTGCCACCAGCAGTGGACGGCGGGCAAGCAATCAGCCCCAGCATTTT.

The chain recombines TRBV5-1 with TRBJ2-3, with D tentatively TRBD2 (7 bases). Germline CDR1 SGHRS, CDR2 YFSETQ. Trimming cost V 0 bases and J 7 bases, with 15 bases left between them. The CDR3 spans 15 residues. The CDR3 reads CASSLDRGGPNTQYF. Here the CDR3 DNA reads TGCGCCAGCAGCTTGGATAGGGGGGGCCCGAATACGCAGTATTTT.

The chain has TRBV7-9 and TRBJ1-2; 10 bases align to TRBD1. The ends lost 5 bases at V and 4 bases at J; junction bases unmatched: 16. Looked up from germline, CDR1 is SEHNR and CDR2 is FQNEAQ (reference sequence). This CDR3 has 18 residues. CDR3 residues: CASSQKRGTGEWGYGYTF. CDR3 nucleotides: TGTGCCAGCAGCCAGAAGAGAGGGACAGGGGAGTGGGGCTATGGCTACACCTTC.